This T cell receptor beta chain stems from a study of blood T cell repertoires in COVID-19. Study in general: COVID-19 samples, acute and convalescent, were from the United States, Italy and Spain. Sample material is recorded as cDNA or gDNA derived from T cells, B-cell-depleted T cells, or PBMCs.

Sequencing was performed with immunoSEQ multiplex PCR; in TCRdb, only in-frame clones are kept and a portion is missing. The table includes around 470,000 clones, about 90% detected once. What the recovered Cohort 3 donors had was two negative PCRs, clearance, or symptom resolution. The germline gives CDR1 ENHRY, CDR2 SYGVKD. The length of the CDR3 is 15 residues. The V gene lost 4 bases and the J gene lost 0 bases, with 10 bases spanning the gap. The sample was PBMCs or T cells enriched from blood (not recorded which). The TCR originated in a man younger than 35 who had recovered from COVID-19. The chain carries TRBV10-3 and TRBJ1-3; unclear D gene. This CDR3 is CAISGKNSSGNTIYF. CDR3 bases: TGTGCCATCAGTGGGAAGAACAGCTCTGGAAACACCATATATTTT.